The following is a T cell receptor (beta chain) sequence with its context. Its antigen is unidentified. The sample is drawn from a study of neurological immune-mediated disorders. It was by 5'RACE with 10-nucleotide random UMIs that the cDNA was made. TCRdb re-analysed the 5' RACE reads in MiXCR, keeping a single row per CDR3 protein. In the table there are about 60,000 distinct CDR3 sequences, more than 3% of which are singletons. The V gene lost 6 bases and the J gene lost 8 bases, with 14 bases spanning the gap. This CDR3 is built from 13 residues. Germline CDR1 and CDR2: KGHSH and LQKENI. Whole-study findings and limits: The repertoires of 18 of 34 multiple sclerosis patients were placed by phylogenetic grouping in a single related-CDR3 cluster, which may be a signature.

This receptor was obtained from a woman aged 55-69 years with multiple sclerosis. This chain links TRBV18 with TRBJ2-1; no reliable D call. The sample was PBMCs. The CDR3: CASSLMLEDEQFF. CDR3 nucleotide sequence: TGTGCCAGCTCGCTTATGCTCGAGGATGAGCAGTTCTTC.